Included here is one TCR beta chain sequence, with context. Trimming at V came to 4 bases and at J to 2 bases, leaving 14 bases not matched to a gene. Germline-derived CDR1 and CDR2 are SGDLS and YYNGEE. The CDR3 length is 18 residues. The data derive from a study of blood T cell repertoires in COVID-19. Seattle researchers signed up patients amid active infection and tracked them longitudinally. Generated by immunoSEQ multiplex PCR, the TCRdb table keeps only in-frame clones and is missing some. The table lists around 480,000 clones, around 88% of them singletons, with roughly 12% in the top ten. Sequenced: peripheral blood. V and J are TRBV9 and TRBJ1-3; 8 nucleotides agree with TRBD1. This clonotype was sampled from a woman between 50 and 59 years old with COVID-19, enrolled during active disease. DNA of the CDR3: TGTGCCAGCAGCCCCGCGGGGGGGACAGGAGGGGCTGGAAACACCATATATTTT. Protein product: CASSPAGGTGGAGNTIYF.